A single sample gave rise to the 30 T cell receptor beta chains below, sequenced in a study of blood T cell repertoires in COVID-19. Some clones are missing from TCRdb's copy, which holds only in-frame ones; the method was immunoSEQ multiplex PCR. Of about 120,000 clones in the sample, around 78% were seen once. Sequences were obtained from peripheral blood. These receptors originate from a man between 65 and 85 years old with acute or convalescent COVID-19.

The genes are TRBV24-1 and TRBJ2-1, with D tentatively TRBD1 (6 bases). The CDR3 runs 16 residues. V lost 3 bases to trimming and J lost 4 bases, with 15 bases between them. Germline CDR1 is KGHDR and CDR2 is SFDVKD. Here the CDR3 reads CATSDNGTPVYNEQFF. CDR3 bases: TGTGCCACCAGTGATAACGGGACACCCGTTTACAATGAGCAGTTCTTC.

This rearrangement joins TRBV5-1 to TRBJ2-7; possible D gene TRBD1, 6 bases. Trimming took off 5 bases at V and 0 bases at J, with 15 bases between the two ends. Germline-derived CDR1 and CDR2 are SGHRS and YFSETQ. This CDR3 region has 15 residues. The CDR3 sequence: CASRSNRDTSYEQYF. CDR3 nucleotide sequence: TGCGCCAGCAGATCAAACCGGGACACCTCCTACGAGCAGTACTTC.

This sequence joins TRBV5-1 and TRBJ2-2; 9 nucleotides align to TRBD1. CDR3 length: 15 residues. CDR1 is SGHRS, CDR2 YFSETQ, per germline. V was pared by 4 bases and J by 7 bases, with 8 bases of the junction left unmatched. In DNA form, the CDR3 reads TGCGCCAGCAGCGGGGACAGGGCCGCCCGCGGGGAGCTGTTTTTT. Protein: CASSGDRAARGELFF.

The rearrangement uses TRBV3-1 (or the pseudogene TRBV3-2) and TRBJ2-1; D might be TRBD2 (5 bases). Germline CDR1 and CDR2: LGHDT and YNNKEL (reference sequence). This CDR3 comprises 14 residues. The ends were cut back, 0 bases at V and 9 bases at J, with 12 bases in the middle. In DNA, the CDR3 is TGTGCCAGCAGCCAAGATAGAACTAGTCGTGAGCAGTTCTTC. Residues: CASSQDRTSREQFF.

The chain is built from TRBV6-1 and TRBJ1-5; possible D gene TRBD1, 6 bases. The CDR3 is 16 residues long. The germline gives CDR1 MNHNS, CDR2 SASEGT. Trimming cost V 0 bases and J 2 bases, with 11 bases left between them. The CDR3 nucleotides read TGTGCCAGCAGTGAAGCTGGGGGGGCCGGCAATCAGCCCCAGCATTTT. This codes for CASSEAGGAGNQPQHF.

The rearrangement links TRBV7-3 to TRBJ2-2; D might be TRBD1 (5 bases). With 5 bases removed from V and 6 bases from J, the gap between germline ends came to 10 bases. This CDR3 contains 13 residues. Germline V gene sequence: CDR1 SGHTA, CDR2 FQGTGA. CDR3 sequence: CASSGPGSGELFF. The CDR3 bases are TGTGCCAGCAGCGGACCAGGGTCCGGGGAGCTGTTTTTT.

The chain carries TRBV28 and TRBJ2-5; 11 bases are a match to TRBD1. There are 15 residues in the CDR3. The J segment lost 3 bases and the V segment lost 6 bases, leaving 6 bases of the junction unmatched. Looked up from germline, CDR1 is MDHEN and CDR2 is SYDVKM. CDR3 bases: TGTGCCAGCAGAGGACAGGGGGCGCGGGAAGAGACCCAGTACTTC. This encodes CASRGQGAREETQYF.

The chain joins TRBV6-2 or TRBV6-3 to TRBJ1-5; D unclear. Trimming stripped 5 bases from V and 2 bases from J, with 7 bases between. The CDR3 is made up of 13 amino acids. Germline lookup yields CDR1 MNHEY and CDR2 SVGEGT. Here the CDR3 reads CASSPVGNQPQHF. The CDR3, as DNA: TGTGCCAGCAGTCCGGTTGGCAATCAGCCCCAGCATTTT.

CDR3 bases: TGTGCCAGCAGCCAGGGGCTAGCGGGGGGCTACACCGGGGAGCTGTTTTTT. It specifies CASSQGLAGGYTGELFF. The chain carries TRBV4-2 and TRBJ2-2; TRBD2 agrees at 11 bases. Looked up from germline, CDR1 is LGHNA and CDR2 is YNFKEQ. With V trimmed by 3 bases and J by 3 bases, 6 bases remained unmatched. There are 17 residues in the CDR3.

This rearrangement joins TRBV4-3 to TRBJ2-3, with a possible D match to TRBD1 (6 bases). The CDR3 covers 15 residues. Germline V gives CDR1 LGHNA, CDR2 YSLEER. Trimming took 3 bases from V and 3 from J, leaving 13 bases between them. The CDR3 loop reads CASSQGTGYTDTQYF. The DNA of the CDR3 is TGCGCCAGCAGCCAGGGTACAGGGTATACAGATACGCAGTATTTT.

This clone turned up a few times. The chain combines TRBV5-1 with TRBJ2-2; the match to TRBD1 covers 8 bases. Trimming at V came to 6 bases and at J to 4 bases, leaving 11 bases not matched to a gene. The CDR3 covers 16 residues. Germline lookup yields CDR1 SGHRS and CDR2 YFSETQ. The CDR3 spells CASTDPGQAGTGELFF. CDR3 bases: TGCGCCAGCACCGACCCGGGACAGGCCGGCACCGGGGAGCTGTTTTTT.

The rearrangement links TRBV6-2 or TRBV6-3 to TRBJ1-1; 7 bases agree with TRBD1. With 6 bases clipped from V and 1 base from J, the junction kept 8 bases outside the gene matches. The CDR3 contains 15 residues. The germline V gene encodes CDR1 MNHEY and CDR2 SVGEGT. This CDR3 is CASSPGQAPNTEAFF. The CDR3 DNA reads as TGTGCCAGCAGCCCTGGACAGGCGCCGAACACTGAAGCTTTCTTT.

This clone was seen only once. The chain uses TRBV11-3 and TRBJ2-1; D uncertain. Deletions cut 5 bases from V and 2 bases from J, with 4 bases between. The germline gives CDR1 SGHNT, CDR2 YENEEA. The CDR3 runs to 12 residues. For the CDR3, the DNA is TGTGCCAGCAGCGTCACCTACAATGAGCAGTTCTTC. The encoded protein is CASSVTYNEQFF.

This clone has only one observation. This chain joins TRBV10-3 and TRBJ2-2; 8 nucleotides line up with TRBD1. The trim removed 7 bases at V and 5 bases at J, leaving 6 bases unmatched. The germline V gene encodes CDR1 ENHRY and CDR2 SYGVKD. There are 14 residues in the CDR3. This chain's CDR3 is CAIKTGGETGELFF. The CDR3 DNA sequence: TGTGCCATCAAAACAGGGGGAGAGACCGGGGAGCTGTTTTTT.

This clone was recorded only once. This chain connects TRBV12-3 or TRBV12-4 to TRBJ2-4, with D perhaps TRBD1 (6 bases). Trimming cost V 4 bases and J 6 bases, with 10 bases left between them. This CDR3 has 13 amino acids. The CDR3 sequence: CASSSQQGNIQYF. Written as DNA, the CDR3 is TGTGCCAGCAGTTCCCAACAGGGAAACATTCAGTACTTC.

This clone has a handful of counts. The chain links TRBV9 to TRBJ1-1; 8 bases line up with TRBD1. The CDR3 is made up of 14 amino acids. V lost 4 bases, J lost 5 bases, and 7 bases stayed unmatched. Per germline, CDR1 SGDLS and CDR2 YYNGEE. The CDR3 here is CASSLQQGGTEAFF. The CDR3, as DNA: TGTGCCAGCAGCCTCCAACAGGGGGGGACTGAAGCTTTCTTT.

Only one count was recorded for this clone. The chain joins TRBV12-3 or TRBV12-4 to TRBJ1-1; D gene uncertain. V lost 10 bases and J 4 bases, leaving 10 bases between the germline ends. The CDR3 sequence is 11 residues long. CDR3 in amino acids: CANPLATEAFF. CDR3 DNA sequence: TGTGCCAACCCCCTAGCCACTGAAGCTTTCTTT.

This clone was detected many times. The CDR3 region has the DNA TGTGCCTGGAGACGGGGAGGGGACAAGAAACTCCACTTT. This translates into CAWRRGGDKKLHF. The gene calls are TRBV30 and TRBJ1-6; tentatively, D is TRBD1 (6 bases). Trimming stripped 3 bases from V and 16 bases from J, with 19 bases between. The CDR3 is made up of 13 amino acids. Germline CDR1 reads GTSNPN; CDR2 reads SVGIG (reference sequence).

This clone appeared many times. The CDR3 region is CASSLRYEQYF. In DNA form, the CDR3 reads TGTGCCAGCAGCCTCCGTTACGAGCAGTACTTC. The rearrangement links TRBV7-9 to TRBJ2-7; no clear D. This CDR3 has 11 amino acids. Trimming removed 5 bases from V and 4 bases from J, with 6 bases in between. The germline V gene has CDR1 SEHNR and CDR2 FQNEAQ (reference sequence).

The CDR3, as DNA: TGTGCCAGTAGTAGAGGGGGCTTTAGCAATCAGCCCCAGCATTTT. Its translation is CASSRGGFSNQPQHF. This chain connects TRBV19 to TRBJ1-5, with 7 bases that match TRBD1. CDR3 size: 15 residues. CDR1 LNHDA and CDR2 SQIVND come from the germline V gene (reference sequence). Unmatched junction bases numbered 3, after V lost 4 bases and J lost 0 bases.

This chain connects TRBV6-2 or TRBV6-3 to TRBJ2-3; D might be TRBD2 (6 bases). Trimming pared 3 bases from V and 3 bases from J, leaving 10 bases between. The CDR3 consists of 14 residues. CDR1 and CDR2 from the germline V gene are MNHEY and SVGEGT. CDR3 residues: CASSYSGRTDTQYF. CDR3 in DNA: TGTGCCAGCAGTTATTCAGGGAGGACAGATACGCAGTATTTT.

The J gene is TRBJ1-5, the V gene TRBV7-2; D uncertain. The V and J ends lost 2 bases and 3 bases respectively, with 11 bases between them. Germline V gives CDR1 SGHTA, CDR2 FQGNSA. The CDR3 totals 15 residues. DNA for the CDR3: TGTGCCAGCAGCTTATTGGTACAGAACAATCAGCCCCAGCATTTT. Protein product: CASSLLVQNNQPQHF.

This chain links TRBV19 with TRBJ1-5, with D possibly TRBD1 on 6 matching bases. Trimming left V 6 bases short and J 2 bases short, with 11 bases between. Germline V gene data show CDR1 as LNHDA and CDR2 as SQIVND (reference sequence). The CDR3 totals 14 residues. Written as DNA, the CDR3 is TGTGCCAGTAGGGGGGCGGAGGGCAATCAGCCCCAGCATTTT. Translation gives CASRGAEGNQPQHF.

This clone was detected a few times. This sequence joins TRBV6-6 and TRBJ1-4; TRBD1 is a possible D gene (5 bases). This CDR3 is built from 15 residues. The germline CDR1 and CDR2 sequences are MNHNY and SVGAGI (reference sequence). Trimming stripped 3 bases from V and 8 bases from J, with 16 bases between. CDR3 amino acids: CASSYQGMTQEKLFF. CDR3 in DNA: TGTGCCAGCAGTTATCAGGGCATGACGCAGGAAAAACTGTTTTTT.

The rearrangement joins TRBV7-9 to TRBJ1-2; the D is unclear. The V end was cut by 3 bases, the J end by 7 bases, with 9 bases between. The CDR3 sequence is 12 residues long. CDR1 is SEHNR, CDR2 FQNEAQ, per germline (reference sequence). CDR3 in amino acids: CASSFNRGGYTF. DNA of the CDR3: TGTGCCAGCAGCTTTAACCGAGGTGGCTACACCTTC.

The table lists this clone with many counts. The chain links TRBV14 to TRBJ1-2, with TRBD1 identical over 7 bases. The V gene end was trimmed by 4 bases and the J gene end by 2 bases; junction bases not matched to a gene: 10. This CDR3 comprises 16 residues. Germline CDR1 and CDR2: SGHDN and FVKESK. For the CDR3, the DNA is TGTGCCAGCAGCCCCTGGGACAGTTCCTCCAACTATGGCTACACCTTC. This gives the protein CASSPWDSSSNYGYTF.

The rearrangement uses TRBV5-1 and TRBJ1-1; 8 positions agree with TRBD1. Germline-derived CDR1 and CDR2 are SGHRS and YFSETQ. V was clipped by 0 bases and J by 5 bases; unmatched bases: 9. The CDR3 spans 16 residues. The CDR3 DNA reads TGCGCCAGCAGCTTGGGCTTCGGCAGGGGGCGTACTGAAGCTTTCTTT. This translates into CASSLGFGRGRTEAFF. Together with reference TRBV5-1 and TRBJ1-1, the CDR3 gives the full variable domain: KAGVTQTPRYLIKTRGQQVTLSCSPISGHRSVSWYQQTPGQGLQFLFEYFSETQRNKGNFPGRFSGRQFSNSRSEMNVSTLELGDSALYLCASSLGFGRGRTEAFFGQGTRLTVV.

The gene calls are TRBV19 and TRBJ1-1; 9 bases are shared with TRBD1. Per germline, CDR1 LNHDA and CDR2 SQIVND (reference sequence). The CDR3 runs 16 residues. Trimming took 4 bases from V and 1 from J; bases not matched to a gene: 7. CDR3: CASSTDRGQGNTEAFF. The CDR3 nucleotides read TGTGCCAGTAGTACGGACAGGGGACAGGGGAACACTGAAGCTTTCTTT.

The J gene is TRBJ1-6, the V gene TRBV10-3; 8 positions agree with TRBD1. The germline gives CDR1 ENHRY, CDR2 SYGVKD. Trimming took 9 bases from V and 7 from J; bases not matched to a gene: 2. This CDR3 is 12 amino acids long. CDR3 DNA: TGTGCCATTGGACAGGGAAATTCACCCCTCCACTTT. This gives the protein CAIGQGNSPLHF.

As concerns this clone: The junction and the germline gene differ at one end; a read error may be behind it. The rearrangement uses TRBV10-3 and TRBJ2-7, with 9 positions matching TRBD1. This CDR3 has 11 amino acids. Germline CDR1 reads ENHRY; CDR2 reads SYGVKD. CDR3 loop: CAISNGQGKKF. CDR3 DNA: TGTGCCATCAGTAACGGACAGGGGAAGAAATTC.